The T cell receptor (beta chain) described here comes from a study of cytomegalovirus exposure and HLA in healthy donors. Study at large: Counted in an early data release were 85 million or so unique TCRs from HLA-typed donors. Study findings and constraints: Earlier findings revealed that most TCR beta V segments proved productive either about 87% or about 30% of the time.

60 Vbeta and 13 Jbeta primers were used in PCR. The data were produced by immunoSEQ multiplex PCR, yet TCRdb's version contains in-frame clones alone and is incomplete. This table holds roughly 170,000 clones, about four fifths found once. With regard to this clone: Its antigen remains unidentified.

Germline values: CDR1 MNHEY, CDR2 SMNVEV (reference sequence). Trimming removed 5 bases from V and 0 bases from J, with 17 bases in between. The CDR3 length is 17 residues. Sequenced: PBMCs. The chain couples TRBV27 to TRBJ2-1; a weak D match, TRBD2 (6 bases). This TCR was sampled from a man aged 25 to 40 in good health and CMV-seropositive. CDR3 residues: CASSPSGEEGSYNEQFF. The CDR3 nucleotides read TGTGCCAGCAGTCCCTCGGGGGAAGAGGGCTCCTACAATGAGCAGTTCTTC.